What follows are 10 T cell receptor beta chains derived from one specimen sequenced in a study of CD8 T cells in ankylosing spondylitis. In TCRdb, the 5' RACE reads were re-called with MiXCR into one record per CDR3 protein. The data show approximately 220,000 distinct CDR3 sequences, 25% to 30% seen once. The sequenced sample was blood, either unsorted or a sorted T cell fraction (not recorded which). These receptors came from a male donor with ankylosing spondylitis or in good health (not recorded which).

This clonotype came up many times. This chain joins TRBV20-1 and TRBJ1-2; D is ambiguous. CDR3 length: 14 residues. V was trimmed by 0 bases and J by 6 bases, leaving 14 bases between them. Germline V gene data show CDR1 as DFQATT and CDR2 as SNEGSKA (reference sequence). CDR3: CSARDIRALDGYTF. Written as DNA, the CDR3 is TGCAGTGCTAGAGATATTCGGGCATTGGATGGCTACACCTTC.

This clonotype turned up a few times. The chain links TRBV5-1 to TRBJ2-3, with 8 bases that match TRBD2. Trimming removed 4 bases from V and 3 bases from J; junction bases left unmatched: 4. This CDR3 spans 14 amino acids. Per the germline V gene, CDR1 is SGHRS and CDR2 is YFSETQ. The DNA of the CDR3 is TGCGCCAGCAGCCCCACTAGCGGTACAGATACGCAGTATTTT. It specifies CASSPTSGTDTQYF.

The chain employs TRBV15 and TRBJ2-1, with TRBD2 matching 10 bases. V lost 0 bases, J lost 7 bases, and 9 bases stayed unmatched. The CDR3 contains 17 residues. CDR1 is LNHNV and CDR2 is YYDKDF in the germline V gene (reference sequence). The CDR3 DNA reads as TGTGCCACCAGCAGAGATCCTCGACTAGCGGGTCTTAATGAGCAGTTCTTC. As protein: CATSRDPRLAGLNEQFF.

CDR3 sequence: CSVGYDSYNEQFF. The CDR3 nucleotides are TGCAGCGTTGGATATGACAGTTACAATGAGCAGTTCTTC. V usage is TRBV29-1 and J usage is TRBJ2-1, with D possibly TRBD1 on 5 matching bases. Germline V gives CDR1 SQVTM, CDR2 ANQGSEA. Trimming left V 4 bases short and J 4 bases short, with 11 bases between. This CDR3 comprises 13 residues.

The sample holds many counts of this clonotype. The DNA for the CDR3 is TGTGCCAGCAGTGCCCGGACAGGGGGCTATGCAGATACGCAGTATTTT. This gives the protein CASSARTGGYADTQYF. This chain uses TRBV12-3 or TRBV12-4 with TRBJ2-3, with 11 bases fitting TRBD1. After removal of 5 bases from V and 4 bases from J, the junction contained 8 bases not matched to a gene. The CDR3 is made up of 16 amino acids.

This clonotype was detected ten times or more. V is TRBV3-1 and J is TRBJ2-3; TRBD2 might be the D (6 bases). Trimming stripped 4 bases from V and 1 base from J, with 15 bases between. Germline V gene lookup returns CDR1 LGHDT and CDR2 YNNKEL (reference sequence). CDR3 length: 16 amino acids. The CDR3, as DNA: TGTGCCAGCAGCCCCCGGGGTAGCGGACGCACAGATACGCAGTATTTT. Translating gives CASSPRGSGRTDTQYF.

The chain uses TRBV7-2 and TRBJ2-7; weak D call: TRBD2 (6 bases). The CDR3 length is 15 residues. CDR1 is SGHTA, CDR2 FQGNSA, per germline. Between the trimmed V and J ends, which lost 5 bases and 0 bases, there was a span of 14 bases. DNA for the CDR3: TGTGCCAGCAGCCGTCGCGGGGAGAGCTCCTACGAGCAGTACTTC. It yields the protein CASSRRGESSYEQYF.

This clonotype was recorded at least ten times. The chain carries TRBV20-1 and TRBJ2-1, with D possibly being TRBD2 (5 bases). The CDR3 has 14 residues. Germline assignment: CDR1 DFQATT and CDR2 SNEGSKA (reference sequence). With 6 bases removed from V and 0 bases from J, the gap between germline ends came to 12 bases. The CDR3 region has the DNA TGCAGTGCGAGCGGTTCCAGCTCCTACAATGAGCAGTTCTTC. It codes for CSASGSSSYNEQFF.

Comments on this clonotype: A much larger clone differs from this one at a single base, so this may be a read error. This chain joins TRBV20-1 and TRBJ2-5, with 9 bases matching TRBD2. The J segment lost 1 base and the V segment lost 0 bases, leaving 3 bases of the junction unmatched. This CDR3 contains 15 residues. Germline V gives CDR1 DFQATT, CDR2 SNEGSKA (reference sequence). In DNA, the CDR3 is TGCAGTGCTAGAGATCCTAGCGGGACCCAAGAGACCCAGTACTTC. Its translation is CSARDPSGTQETQYF.

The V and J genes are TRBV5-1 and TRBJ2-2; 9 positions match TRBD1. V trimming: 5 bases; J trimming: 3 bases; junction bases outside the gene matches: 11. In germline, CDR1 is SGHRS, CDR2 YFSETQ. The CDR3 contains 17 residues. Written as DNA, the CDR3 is TGCGCCAGCAGGAGAACAGGGGGCGCGGGAGACACCGGGGAGCTGTTTTTT. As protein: CASRRTGGAGDTGELFF.